One and the same sample provided the 30 T cell receptor beta chains below, sequenced in a study of regulatory and conventional T cells in RAG deficiency (dated by TCRdb to about 2017). Before genomic DNA was extracted, conventional CD4+ T cells were isolated from blood as CD25-low CD127-high cells. Libraries were constructed by the immunoSEQ multiplex PCR assay. The table comes from immuneACCESS by way of TCRdb, which keeps in-frame sequences with V and J called. Part of the clones is missing from these tables; in studies checked, under half for an unresolved V gene and the rest for unknown reasons. The sample table contains tens of thousands of clones; only one count was recorded for around 90% of them. The top ten constitute 0.51% of the sample. The same sample was also used in a study of regulatory T cells. That second report states: In the multiplex PCR, 52 forward TRBV primers and 13 reverse TRBJ primers were used, and assay-based and computational corrections were applied for amplification bias.

Sequencing was done on a sample of CD4+ effector T cells sorted from blood. The source is a human donor in good health.

Only one count was recorded for this clone. V is TRBV28 and J is TRBJ2-7; possible D gene TRBD1, 5 bases. Looked up from germline, CDR1 is MDHEN and CDR2 is SYDVKM. CDR3 size: 12 residues. V was shortened by 5 bases and J by 0 bases, with 5 bases between the two germline ends. CDR3 sequence: CASSDSSYEQYF. In DNA, the CDR3 is TGTGCCAGCAGTGACAGCTCCTACGAGCAGTACTTC.

This clone was counted a few times. The chain links TRBV6-1 to TRBJ1-1; D is unresolved. Germline V lookup: CDR1 MNHNS, CDR2 SASEGT. This CDR3 spans 13 amino acids. V was clipped by 4 bases and J by 0 bases, with 6 bases between them. This CDR3 reads CASSVQVNTEAFF. In DNA, the CDR3 is TGTGCCAGCAGTGTTCAGGTGAACACTGAAGCTTTCTTT.

This clone was detected only a few times. The chain carries TRBV29-1 and TRBJ1-2; D gene unclear. Deletions cut 6 bases from V and 0 bases from J, with 8 bases between. Germline CDR1 reads SQVTM; CDR2 reads ANQGSEA. The CDR3 has 12 amino acids. In nucleotides, the CDR3 is TGCAGCGTGAAAGCAGCTAACTATGGCTACACCTTC. It encodes CSVKAANYGYTF.

The table lists this clone with a count of one. V is TRBV6-5 and J is TRBJ1-2; the D is unclear. Trimming took off 4 bases at V and 3 bases at J, with 18 bases between the two ends. From germline, CDR1 is MNHEY and CDR2 SVGAGI. This CDR3 is 16 amino acids long. The CDR3 bases are TGTGCCAGCAGTTCGCCCAAGGGTGGGGTTTACTATGGCTACACCTTC. Its translation: CASSSPKGGVYYGYTF.

The CDR3 region is CASSLDRDAYNSPLHF. CDR3 DNA sequence: TGTGCCAGTAGTCTGGACAGAGACGCCTATAATTCACCCCTCCACTTT. The gene calls are TRBV19 and TRBJ1-6; a possible D gene is TRBD1 (6 bases). The CDR3 length is 16 residues. Germline CDR1 and CDR2: LNHDA and SQIVND (reference sequence). V was shortened by 5 bases and J by 2 bases, with 13 bases between the two germline ends.

The count of this clone is one. The gene calls are TRBV6-5 and TRBJ2-5; tentative D call: TRBD2 (6 bases). The DNA end lines up better with TRBJ2-7; the J call may be wrong. The CDR3 consists of 15 residues. Germline-derived CDR1 and CDR2 are MNHEY and SVGAGI. The chain's CDR3 is CASSYSEGRSYEQYF. DNA of the CDR3: TGTGCCAGCAGTTACTCGGAGGGCCGCTCCTACGAGCAGTACTTC.

CDR3 DNA sequence: TGTGCCAGCAGCCGCCTCGAGAACACTGAAGCTTTCTTT. Its protein product is CASSRLENTEAFF. V usage is TRBV2 and J usage is TRBJ1-1; no definite D call. V gave up 6 bases and J gave up 1 base, with 9 bases separating them. Germline lookup yields CDR1 SNHLY and CDR2 FYNNEI. The length of the CDR3 is 13 residues.

V and J are TRBV2 and TRBJ2-2; 9 nucleotides line up with TRBD1. The ends lost 3 bases at V and 6 bases at J; junction bases unmatched: 8. Germline V gene lookup returns CDR1 SNHLY and CDR2 FYNNEI. The CDR3 is 16 residues long. The CDR3 region is CASSDFGTGRAGELFF. In nucleotides, the CDR3 is TGTGCCAGCAGTGACTTTGGGACAGGGAGGGCCGGGGAGCTGTTTTTT.

This clone was seen once. V gene TRBV5-1 combines with J gene TRBJ1-1; D is unclear. V lost 5 bases and J lost 3, with 17 bases in between. Germline CDR1 and CDR2: SGHRS and YFSETQ. The CDR3 sequence is 15 residues long. The CDR3 nucleotides are TGCGCCAGCAGACCAGACCAGGTAGGTCACACTGAAGCTTTCTTT. Translated, it gives CASRPDQVGHTEAFF.

This clone was observed a few times. Other DNA sequences in the sample encode the same CDR3. This chain connects TRBV5-1 to TRBJ2-7, with D unresolved. The V gene's germline CDR1 is SGHRS and CDR2 YFSETQ. V lost 2 bases to trimming and J lost 0 bases, with 6 bases between them. CDR3 size: 13 residues. The CDR3 region is CASSFTVSYEQYF. The CDR3 DNA sequence: TGCGCCAGCAGCTTTACAGTCTCCTACGAGCAGTACTTC. Complete variable domain (other parts from reference TRBV5-1 and TRBJ2-7): KAGVTQTPRYLIKTRGQQVTLSCSPISGHRSVSWYQQTPGQGLQFLFEYFSETQRNKGNFPGRFSGRQFSNSRSEMNVSTLELGDSALYLCASSFTVSYEQYFGPGTRLTVT.

The chain employs TRBV7-9 and TRBJ2-5; TRBD2 agrees at 12 bases. The V gene's germline CDR1 is SEHNR and CDR2 FQNEAQ (reference sequence). V lost 1 base, J lost 3 bases, and 6 bases stayed unmatched. The CDR3 extends over 17 amino acids. CDR3 DNA: TGTGCCAGCAGCTTAGAAACTAGCGGGAGGAGTAAAGAGACCCAGTACTTC. Its translation is CASSLETSGRSKETQYF.

V and J are TRBV7-2 and TRBJ2-1, with TRBD1 identical over 8 bases. This CDR3 contains 15 residues. Germline V gives CDR1 SGHTA, CDR2 FQGNSA. Germline trimming cut 6 bases from V and 5 bases from J; bases unmatched to any gene: 9. The CDR3 sequence is CASRRPGQVNNEQFF. The CDR3, as DNA: TGTGCCAGCAGGCGCCCGGGACAGGTAAACAATGAGCAGTTCTTC.

The V gene is TRBV18, the J gene TRBJ2-3; 8 positions agree with TRBD1. This CDR3 contains 15 residues. Germline assignment: CDR1 KGHSH and CDR2 LQKENI. V was clipped by 6 bases and J by 6 bases; unmatched bases: 11. The CDR3 nucleotides read TGTGCCAGCTCCCAGAGCCTCCAGGGGGCGGATACGCAGTATTTT. Translation: CASSQSLQGADTQYF.

The chain combines TRBV25-1 with TRBJ1-5, with D possibly matching TRBD1 (6 bases). The CDR3 totals 15 residues. The V end was cut by 4 bases, the J end by 7 bases, with 17 bases between. CDR1 and CDR2 from the germline V gene are MGHDK and SYGVNS. The CDR3 loop is CASSGGAGENQPQHF. As DNA, the CDR3 is TGTGCCAGCAGTGGTGGGGCAGGGGAAAACCAGCCCCAGCATTTT.

The chain has TRBV27 and TRBJ1-1; 7 bases agree with TRBD1. Germline V gene sequence: CDR1 MNHEY, CDR2 SMNVEV (reference sequence). This CDR3 region has 15 residues. V was clipped by 6 bases and J by 2 bases; unmatched bases: 9. The CDR3 here is CASRDRTGLNTEAFF. The CDR3 DNA reads TGTGCCAGCAGGGATAGGACAGGACTTAACACTGAAGCTTTCTTT.

This clone appeared a single time. Other nucleotide sequences from this sample produce the same CDR3. This sequence joins TRBV5-1 and TRBJ2-1; D might be TRBD1 (5 bases). The CDR3 spans 16 residues. V was trimmed by 0 bases and J by 6 bases, leaving 16 bases between them. From germline, CDR1 is SGHRS and CDR2 YFSETQ. The DNA of the CDR3 is TGCGCCAGCAGCTTGGGGGGATTAGGGGCGGTCAATGAGCAGTTCTTC. It codes for CASSLGGLGAVNEQFF.

The chain joins TRBV5-4 to TRBJ2-3, with 12 bases identical to TRBD2. The CDR3 is 16 residues long. The germline V gene encodes CDR1 SGHNT and CDR2 YYREEE (reference sequence). V dropped 2 bases and J dropped 4; count of bases not matched to a gene: 5. CDR3 loop: CASSLSSGGEADTQYF. The CDR3 region has the DNA TGTGCCAGCAGCTTATCTAGCGGGGGGGAGGCAGATACGCAGTATTTT.

This rearrangement joins TRBV7-8 to TRBJ2-7; D unresolved. CDR1 and CDR2 (germline): SGHVS, FQNEAQ. Trimming took 4 bases from V and 1 from J, leaving 14 bases between them. The CDR3 spans 15 residues. This CDR3 reads CASSSNYRASYEQYF. In DNA, the CDR3 is TGTGCCAGCAGCTCAAACTACCGGGCTTCCTACGAGCAGTACTTC.

The chain recombines TRBV7-3 with TRBJ2-7, with 7 bases fitting TRBD1. The V and J ends lost 5 bases and 5 bases, in that order; junction bases with no gene match: 9. Per germline, CDR1 SGHTA and CDR2 FQGTGA. The length of the CDR3 is 14 residues. CDR3 nucleotides: TGTGCCAGCAGCCCCAACAGGGGTTTAGACGAGCAGTACTTC. Its protein product is CASSPNRGLDEQYF. The full variable domain, completed using reference TRBV7-3 and TRBJ2-7, is GAGVSQTPSNKVTEKGKYVELRCDPISGHTALYWYRQSLGQGPEFLIYFQGTGAADDSGLPNDRFFAVRPEGSVSTLKIQRTERGDSAVYLCASSPNRGLDEQYFGPGTRLTVT.

The genes are TRBV9 and TRBJ1-2, with 8 bases matching TRBD1. This CDR3 spans 15 amino acids. Germline V gene data show CDR1 as SGDLS and CDR2 as YYNGEE. V was pared by 1 base and J by 7 bases, with 9 bases of the junction left unmatched. CDR3 amino acids: CASSVQGARSRGYTF. As DNA, the CDR3 is TGTGCCAGCAGCGTACAGGGGGCGCGAAGTCGTGGCTACACCTTC.

The chain is built from TRBV2 and TRBJ2-2; 12 bases line up with TRBD2. The CDR3 has 16 amino acids. Unmatched junction bases numbered 6, after V lost 6 bases and J lost 4 bases. Germline V gene lookup returns CDR1 SNHLY and CDR2 FYNNEI. CDR3 nucleotides: TGTGCCAGCAGAGGCGGACTAGCGGGATTCACCGGGGAGCTGTTTTTT. It specifies CASRGGLAGFTGELFF.

The chain couples TRBV6-4 to TRBJ2-1, with D perhaps matching TRBD2 (6 bases). The V end lost 3 bases, the J end lost 5 bases, and 14 bases lay between the germline ends. This CDR3 has 15 amino acids. Looked up from germline, CDR1 is MRHNA and CDR2 is SNTAGT. CDR3 DNA: TGTGCCAGCAGTGAAGTCGGGAGTGGCCACAATGAGCAGTTCTTC. Protein product: CASSEVGSGHNEQFF.

This clone was counted between two and nine times. The V call is TRBV18, the J call TRBJ1-6; D gene ambiguous. Trimming took 3 bases from V and 7 from J, leaving 13 bases between them. The CDR3 runs 15 residues. The germline gives CDR1 KGHSH, CDR2 LQKENI. The CDR3 here is CASSPSVGSNSPLHF. Here the CDR3 DNA reads TGTGCCAGCTCACCCTCCGTCGGCAGCAATTCACCCCTCCACTTT. Full variable domain (remainder filled in from reference TRBV18 and TRBJ1-6): NAGVMQNPRHLVRRRGQEARLRCSPMKGHSHVYWYRQLPEEGLKFMVYLQKENIIDESGMPKERFSAEFPKEGPSILRIQQVVRGDSAAYFCASSPSVGSNSPLHFGNGTRLTVT.

A single count supports this clone. J is TRBJ2-1 and V is TRBV6-1, with 7 nucleotides matching TRBD1. The V gene end was trimmed by 3 bases and the J gene end by 6 bases; junction bases not matched to a gene: 11. The germline gives CDR1 MNHNS, CDR2 SASEGT. The CDR3 loop spans 16 amino acids. In nucleotides, the CDR3 is TGTGCCAGCAGTGACCTCTCCGGGACAGCATTCAATGAGCAGTTCTTC. Protein sequence: CASSDLSGTAFNEQFF.

The V gene is TRBV7-8, the J gene TRBJ1-6; 8 bases map to TRBD1. The ends lost 7 bases at V and 7 bases at J; junction bases unmatched: 9. In germline, CDR1 is SGHVS, CDR2 FQNEAQ. The CDR3 has 15 amino acids. The CDR3 DNA follows: TGTGCCAGCACCGGGGTTCGGACAGGGAATTCACCCCTCCACTTT. The encoded protein is CASTGVRTGNSPLHF.

The chain couples TRBV28 to TRBJ1-3; D may be TRBD1 (5 bases). Trimming removed 10 bases at V and 7 bases at J, with 14 bases between. Germline loops: CDR1 MDHEN, CDR2 SYDVKM. This CDR3 comprises 12 residues. CDR3 loop: CATGGDPNTIYF. DNA of the CDR3: TGTGCCACCGGGGGGGATCCGAACACCATATATTTT.

The chain recombines TRBV6-5 with TRBJ1-1; 11 positions match TRBD1. There are 14 residues in the CDR3. Trimming at V came to 5 bases and at J to 1 base, leaving 0 bases not matched to a gene. Per germline, CDR1 MNHEY and CDR2 SVGAGI. Here the CDR3 reads CASSGTGGNTEAFF. In DNA form, the CDR3 reads TGTGCCAGCAGTGGGACAGGGGGGAACACTGAAGCTTTCTTT.

The chain joins TRBV29-1 to TRBJ1-5; D ambiguous. V shed 0 bases and J shed 1 base, with 7 bases lying between them. CDR3 length: 14 residues. Germline lookup yields CDR1 SQVTM and CDR2 ANQGSEA. The CDR3 loop reads CSVEDPASNQPQHF. The CDR3 DNA is TGCAGCGTTGAAGATCCCGCCAGCAATCAGCCCCAGCATTTT. Drawing the rest from reference TRBV29-1 and TRBJ1-5, the complete variable domain is SAVISQKPSRDICQRGTSLTIQCQVDSQVTMMFWYRQQPGQSLTLIATANQGSEATYESGFVIDKFPISRPNLTFSTLTVSNMSPEDSSIYLCSVEDPASNQPQHFGDGTRLSIL.

As for this clone: A read error may account for a junction end that differs from germline. This chain links TRBV15 with TRBJ1-1; the D gene is possibly TRBD1 (5 bases). This CDR3 has 15 residues. Germline CDR1 LNHNV, CDR2 YYDKDF (reference sequence). CDR3 DNA sequence: TGTGCCACCACCAGAGGTGGGACCTGGAGGACTGAAGCTTTCTTT. Translating gives CATTRGGTWRTEAFF.

The chain is built from TRBV6-6 and TRBJ1-1, with D unresolved. CDR1 and CDR2 (germline): MNHNY, SVGAGI (reference sequence). This CDR3 spans 15 amino acids. Trimming removed 1 base at V and 1 base at J, with 10 bases between. CDR3 sequence (DNA): TGTGCCAGCAGTTACTTGTCAGGCCCGAACACTGAAGCTTTCTTT. As protein: CASSYLSGPNTEAFF.